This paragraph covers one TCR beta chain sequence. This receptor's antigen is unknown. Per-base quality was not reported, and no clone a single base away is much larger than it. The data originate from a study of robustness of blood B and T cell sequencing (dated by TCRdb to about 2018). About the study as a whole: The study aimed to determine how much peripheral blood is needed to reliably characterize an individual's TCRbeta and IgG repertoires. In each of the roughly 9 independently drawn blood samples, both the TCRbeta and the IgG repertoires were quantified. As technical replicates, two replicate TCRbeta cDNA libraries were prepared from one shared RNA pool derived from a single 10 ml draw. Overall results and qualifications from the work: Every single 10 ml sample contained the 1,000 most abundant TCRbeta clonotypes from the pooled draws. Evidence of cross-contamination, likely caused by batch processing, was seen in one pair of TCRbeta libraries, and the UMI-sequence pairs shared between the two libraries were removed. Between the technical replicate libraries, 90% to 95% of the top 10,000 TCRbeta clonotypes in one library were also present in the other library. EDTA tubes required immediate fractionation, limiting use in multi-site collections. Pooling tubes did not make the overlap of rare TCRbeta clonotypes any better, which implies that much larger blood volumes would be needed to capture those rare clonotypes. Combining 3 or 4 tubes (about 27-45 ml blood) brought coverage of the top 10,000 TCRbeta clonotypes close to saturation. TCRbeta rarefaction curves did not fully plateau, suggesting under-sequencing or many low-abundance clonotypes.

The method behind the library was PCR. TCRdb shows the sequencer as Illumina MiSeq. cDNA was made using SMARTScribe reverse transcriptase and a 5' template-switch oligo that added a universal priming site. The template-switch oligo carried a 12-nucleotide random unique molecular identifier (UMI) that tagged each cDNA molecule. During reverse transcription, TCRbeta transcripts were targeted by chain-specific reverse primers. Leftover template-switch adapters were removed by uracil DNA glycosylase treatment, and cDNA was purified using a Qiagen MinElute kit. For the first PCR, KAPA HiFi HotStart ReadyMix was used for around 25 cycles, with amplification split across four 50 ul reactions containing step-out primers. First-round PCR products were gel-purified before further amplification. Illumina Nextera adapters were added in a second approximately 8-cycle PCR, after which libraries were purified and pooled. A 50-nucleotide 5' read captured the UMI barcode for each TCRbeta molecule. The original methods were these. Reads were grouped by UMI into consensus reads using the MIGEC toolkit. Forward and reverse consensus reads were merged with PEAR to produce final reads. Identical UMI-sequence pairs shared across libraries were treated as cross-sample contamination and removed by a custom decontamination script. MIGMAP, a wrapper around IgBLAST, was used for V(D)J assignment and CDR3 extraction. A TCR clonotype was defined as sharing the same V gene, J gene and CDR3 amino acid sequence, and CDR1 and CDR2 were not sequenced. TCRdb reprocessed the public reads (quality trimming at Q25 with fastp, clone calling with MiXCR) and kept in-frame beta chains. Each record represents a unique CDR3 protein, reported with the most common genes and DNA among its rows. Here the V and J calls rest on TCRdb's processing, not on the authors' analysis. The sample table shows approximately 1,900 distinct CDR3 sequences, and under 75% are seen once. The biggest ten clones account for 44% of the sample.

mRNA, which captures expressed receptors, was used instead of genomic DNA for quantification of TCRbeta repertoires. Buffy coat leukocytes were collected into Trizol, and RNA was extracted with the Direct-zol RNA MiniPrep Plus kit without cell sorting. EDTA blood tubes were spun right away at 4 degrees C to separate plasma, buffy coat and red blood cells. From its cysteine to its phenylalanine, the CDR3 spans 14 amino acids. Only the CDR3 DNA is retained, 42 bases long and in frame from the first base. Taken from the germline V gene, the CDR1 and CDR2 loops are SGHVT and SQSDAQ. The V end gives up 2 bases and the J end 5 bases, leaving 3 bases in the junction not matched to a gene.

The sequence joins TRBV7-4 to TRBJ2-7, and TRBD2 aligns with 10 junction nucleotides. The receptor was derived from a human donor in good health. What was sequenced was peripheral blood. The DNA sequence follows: TGTGCCAGCAGCTTAAAACTAGCGGGGCACGAGCAGTACTTC. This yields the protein CASSLKLAGHEQYF.